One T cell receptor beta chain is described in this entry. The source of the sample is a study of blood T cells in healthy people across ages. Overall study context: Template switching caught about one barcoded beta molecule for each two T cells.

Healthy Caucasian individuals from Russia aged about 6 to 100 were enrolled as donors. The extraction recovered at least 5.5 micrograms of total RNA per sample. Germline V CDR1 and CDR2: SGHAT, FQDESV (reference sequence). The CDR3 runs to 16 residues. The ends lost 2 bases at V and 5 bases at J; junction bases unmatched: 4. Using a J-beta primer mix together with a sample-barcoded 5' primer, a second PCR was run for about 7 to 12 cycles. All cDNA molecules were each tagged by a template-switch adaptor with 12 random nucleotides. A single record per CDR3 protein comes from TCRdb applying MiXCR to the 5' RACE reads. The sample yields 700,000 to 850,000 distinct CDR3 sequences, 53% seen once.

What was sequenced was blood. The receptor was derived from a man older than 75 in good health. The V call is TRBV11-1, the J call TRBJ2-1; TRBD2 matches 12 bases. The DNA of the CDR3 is TGTGCCAGCAGCTTAATCCTAGCGGGAGGGGACAATGAGCAGTTCTTC. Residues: CASSLILAGGDNEQFF.